This is a list of T cell receptor beta chains from one sample in a study of blood T cell repertoires in COVID-19. Here immunoSEQ multiplex PCR was the method, and the copy in TCRdb shows in-frame clones only, minus some. The data show about 240,000 clones, 82% seen once. Material: peripheral blood. The receptors come from a woman aged 55-70 years with active or convalescent COVID-19. CDR3s include the opening cysteine and the closing phenylalanine or tryptophan. D genes are given only for firm matches. Size is omitted from some rows. Given values are once, few, many or a class for expanded clones.

>NA|TRBV13|TRBJ2-3|NA|16
TGTGCCAGCATCTACCGGGTAACGGGTAGCACAGATACGCAGTATTTT
CASIYRVTGSTDTQYF
>TRBD1|TRBV19|TRBJ2-5|NA|13
TGTGCCAGTAGTGGGACAGTCCAAGAGACCCAGTACTTC
CASSGTVQETQYF
>TRBD1|TRBV2|TRBJ1-2|few|14
TGTGCCAGCATGACAGGACAGGCTTTCTATGGCTACACCTTC
CASMTGQAFYGYTF
>NA|TRBV2|TRBJ2-5|NA|13
TGTGCCAGCAGTGGGGTTACGGGGGAGACCCAGTACTTC
CASSGVTGETQYF
>TRBD2|TRBV9|TRBJ2-5|NA|17
TGTGCCAGCAGCGTCCGGGTCGGGGAGGGAGGCCAAGAGACCCAGTACTTC
CASSVRVGEGGQETQYF
>TRBD2|TRBV5-1|TRBJ2-3|NA|16
TGCGCCAGCAGCGCGGGGGGGGCCCCTAGCACAGATACGCAGTATTTT
CASSAGGAPSTDTQYF
>NA|TRBV10-3|TRBJ1-4|NA|16
TGTGCCATCAGTGAGTTCCCACAGGCAACTAATGAAAAACTGTTTTTT
CAISEFPQATNEKLFF
>TRBD2|TRBV6-5|TRBJ2-3|once|14
TGTGCCAGCAGGTCGGGGGGGCCACCAGATACGCAGTATTTT
CASRSGGPPDTQYF
>NA|TRBV18|TRBJ2-2|NA|13
TGTGCCAGCTCACGACTCGACACCGGGGAGCTGTTTTTT
CASSRLDTGELFF
>NA|TRBV7-9|TRBJ1-1|NA|13
TGTGCCAGCAGCTTTGATAGTGACACTGAAGCTTTCTTT
CASSFDSDTEAFF
>NA|TRBV18|TRBJ1-1|NA|14
TGTGCCAGCTCACCACTCGGGGGGAACACTGAAGCTTTCTTT
CASSPLGGNTEAFF
>TRBD1|TRBV7-9|TRBJ2-7|few|14
TGTGCCAGCAGCCTAGGGACAGGGGTTTACGAGCAGTACTTC
CASSLGTGVYEQYF
>TRBD1|TRBV7-9|TRBJ1-1|NA|16
TGTGCCAGCAGCACGACAGGGGGCAAATTGAACACTGAAGCTTTCTTT
CASSTTGGKLNTEAFF
>NA|TRBV1|TRBJ2-3|NA|17
TGCACCAGCAGCCAAAACTCTAGCGGGGGGCCCACAGATACGCAGTATTTT
CTSSQNSSGGPTDTQYF
>NA|TRBV30|TRBJ1-5|NA|17
TGTGCCTGGAGTGTAGGACGAGTCTGGACATCAGATCAGCCCCAGCATTTT
CAWSVGRVWTSDQPQHF
>NA|TRBV30|TRBJ1-4|NA|13
TGTGCCTGGAGTGGGCAGGGAGGCGAAAAACTGTTTTTT
CAWSGQGGEKLFF
>NA|TRBV6-2/TRBV6-3|TRBJ1-1|NA|15
TGTGCCAGCAGTTACTCGTTTAAATCAGACACTGAAGCTTTCTTT
CASSYSFKSDTEAFF
>NA|TRBV28|TRBJ2-7|NA|14
TGTGCCAGCAGTTGGACTCGGAGCTCCTACGAGCAGTACTTC
CASSWTRSSYEQYF
>TRBD2|TRBV5-4|TRBJ2-7|NA|14
TGTGCCAGCAGCCCCGGGACTAGACCCTACGAGCAGTACTTC
CASSPGTRPYEQYF
>NA|TRBV24-1|TRBJ2-5|NA|13
TGTGCCACCCTCACCTACTCCCCAATCGCCCAGTACTTC
CATLTYSPIAQYF
>TRBD1|TRBV6-1|TRBJ2-5|NA|13
TGTGCCAGCAGCGGACAGGGTTCGGAGACCCAGTACTTC
CASSGQGSETQYF
>NA|TRBV6-2/TRBV6-3|TRBJ1-2|NA|17
TGTGCCAGCAGTTACGGGGGGACTTCTAATTTCCGGTATGGCTACACCTTC
CASSYGGTSNFRYGYTF
>TRBD2|TRBV5-1|TRBJ2-3|NA|16
TGCGCCAGCAGCTTCAGTCTACGGGGGGGCCCAGATACGCAGTATTTT
CASSFSLRGGPDTQYF
>NA|TRBV27|TRBJ1-1|NA|16
TGTGCCAGCAGTTTAGAGGGGCGGGGAATGGGGACTGAAGCTTTCTTT
CASSLEGRGMGTEAFF
>NA|TRBV10-3|TRBJ1-2|NA|14
TGTGCCATCAGTGGAGGGTACAGGGAAAGCGGCTACACCTTC
CAISGGYRESGYTF
>TRBD1|TRBV11-2|TRBJ2-5|once|12
TGTGCCAGCATAGGGACAGGAGAGACCCAGTACTTC
CASIGTGETQYF
>NA|TRBV6-5|TRBJ1-2|NA|14
TGTGCCAGCAGTTCTAATACAGGGTACGAGGGCTACACCTTC
CASSSNTGYEGYTF
>NA|TRBV2|TRBJ1-6|NA|17
TGTGCCAGCAGTGAAGGGGTCCTGGATAGCGGTCTATCACCCCTCCACTTT
CASSEGVLDSGLSPLHF
>NA|TRBV6-5|TRBJ1-2|NA|14
TGTGCCAGCAGAAAGGGACAAGGGGGCTATGGCTACACCTTC
CASRKGQGGYGYTF
>NA|TRBV19|TRBJ1-3|NA|14
TGTGCCAGTAGTAGCCGCAGCTCTGGAAACACCATATATTTT
CASSSRSSGNTIYF
>TRBD1|TRBV29-1|TRBJ2-7|NA|14
TGCAGCGTTTGCCCCGGGACAGTCACCTACGAGCAGTACTTC
CSVCPGTVTYEQYF
>NA|TRBV18|TRBJ1-4|NA|12
TGTGCCAGCTCACCGGAGGGTGAAAAACTGTTTTTT
CASSPEGEKLFF
>NA|TRBV7-8|TRBJ1-2|NA|14
TGTGCCAGCAGCTCCTCCGGAGATAACTATGGCTACACCTTC
CASSSSGDNYGYTF